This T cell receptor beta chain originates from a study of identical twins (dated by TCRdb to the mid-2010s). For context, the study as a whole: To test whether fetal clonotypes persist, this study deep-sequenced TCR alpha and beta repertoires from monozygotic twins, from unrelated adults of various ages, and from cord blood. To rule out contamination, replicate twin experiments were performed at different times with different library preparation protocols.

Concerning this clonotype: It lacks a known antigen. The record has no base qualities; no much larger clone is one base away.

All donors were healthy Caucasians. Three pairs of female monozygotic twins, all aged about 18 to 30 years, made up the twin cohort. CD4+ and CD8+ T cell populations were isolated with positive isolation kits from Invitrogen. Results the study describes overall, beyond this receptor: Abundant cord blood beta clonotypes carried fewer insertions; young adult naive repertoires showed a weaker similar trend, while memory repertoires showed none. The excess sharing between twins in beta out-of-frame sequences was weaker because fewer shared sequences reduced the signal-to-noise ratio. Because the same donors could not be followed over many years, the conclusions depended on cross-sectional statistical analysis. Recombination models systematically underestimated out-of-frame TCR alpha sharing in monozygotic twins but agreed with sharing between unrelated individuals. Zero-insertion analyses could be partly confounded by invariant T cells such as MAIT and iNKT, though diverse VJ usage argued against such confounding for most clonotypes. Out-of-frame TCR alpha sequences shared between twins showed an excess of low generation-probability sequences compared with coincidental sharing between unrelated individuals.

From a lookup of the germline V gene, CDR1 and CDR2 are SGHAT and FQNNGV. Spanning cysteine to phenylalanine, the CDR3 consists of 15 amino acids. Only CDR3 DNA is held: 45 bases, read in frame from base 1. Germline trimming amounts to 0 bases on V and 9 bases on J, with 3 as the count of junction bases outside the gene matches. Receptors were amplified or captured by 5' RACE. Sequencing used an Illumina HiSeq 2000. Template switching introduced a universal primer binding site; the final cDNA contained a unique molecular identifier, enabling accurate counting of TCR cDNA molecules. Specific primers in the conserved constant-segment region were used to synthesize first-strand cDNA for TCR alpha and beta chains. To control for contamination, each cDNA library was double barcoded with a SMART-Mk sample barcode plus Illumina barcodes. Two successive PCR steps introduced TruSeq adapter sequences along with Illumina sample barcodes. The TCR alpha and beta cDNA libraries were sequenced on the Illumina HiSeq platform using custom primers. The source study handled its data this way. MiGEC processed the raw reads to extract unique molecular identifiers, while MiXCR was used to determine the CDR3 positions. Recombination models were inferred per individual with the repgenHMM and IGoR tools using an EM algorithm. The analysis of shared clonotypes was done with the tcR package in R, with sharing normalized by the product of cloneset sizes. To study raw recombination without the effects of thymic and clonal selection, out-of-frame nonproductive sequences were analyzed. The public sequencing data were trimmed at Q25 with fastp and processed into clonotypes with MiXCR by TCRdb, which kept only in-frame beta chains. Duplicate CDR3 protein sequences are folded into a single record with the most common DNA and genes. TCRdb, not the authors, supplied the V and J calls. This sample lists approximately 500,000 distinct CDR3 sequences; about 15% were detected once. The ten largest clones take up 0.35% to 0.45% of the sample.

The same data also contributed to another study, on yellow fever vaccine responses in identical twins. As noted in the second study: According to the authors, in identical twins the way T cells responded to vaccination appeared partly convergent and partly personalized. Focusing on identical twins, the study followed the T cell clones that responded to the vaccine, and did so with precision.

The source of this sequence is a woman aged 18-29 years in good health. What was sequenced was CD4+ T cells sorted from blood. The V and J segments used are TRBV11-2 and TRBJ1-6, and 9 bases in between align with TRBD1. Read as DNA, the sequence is TGTGCCAGCAGCTTAGATGGACAGGGGACTTCACCCCTCCACTTT. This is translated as CASSLDGQGTSPLHF.